This T cell receptor (beta chain) was recorded in a study of cytomegalovirus exposure and HLA in healthy donors. The V gene's germline CDR1 is SGHRS and CDR2 YFSETQ. The length of the CDR3 is 14 residues. The ends were cut back, 7 bases at V and 4 bases at J, with 15 bases in the middle. The study's findings and limits: HLA restriction was apparent for most CMV-associated TCR beta chains in a later analysis. A missense variant in DCLRE1C was later tied to TCR beta V- and J-gene trimming. Being productive about 87% or about 30% of the time was typical of most TCR beta V segments in an earlier analysis.

13 Jbeta primers and 60 Vbeta primers were used for the PCR. Measured with immunoSEQ multiplex PCR; TCRdb has only the in-frame clones, and not every one. Recorded for this sample: about 140,000 clones. Worth noting for this clone: The target antigen is unknown.

V gene TRBV5-1 combines with J gene TRBJ1-3; D may be TRBD1 (5 bases). The sequence derives from a male donor in good health and CMV-seronegative. The sample taken for sequencing was PBMCs. DNA for the CDR3: TGCGCCAGCGGCGGGGGTGATTCCGGAAACACCATATATTTT. Protein: CASGGGDSGNTIYF.